This record covers a single T cell receptor (beta chain). Its specific antigen is unknown. These data come from a study of cytomegalovirus exposure and HLA in healthy donors (dated by TCRdb to 2016 to 2017). General notes on the study: An earlier analysis of some 600 of the donors reported 276 Gb of sequence data and 117 million unique TCR beta sequences obtained from approximately 180 million T cells. An early release covering roughly 580 HLA-typed donors comprised 300 to 350 gigabases of sequencing data and approximately 85 million unique TCR sequences. Of the 300 to 450 genotyped donors, 70% to 90% were placed in the genetic ancestry cluster associated with self-reported Caucasian donors. The aim of the study was to test whether cataloging public T cell receptors could identify signatures of past pathogen exposure. The T cell repertoires of 670 or so subjects were profiled by immunosequencing and related to cytomegalovirus serostatus. In addition to the first cohort of around 670 subjects, a separate validation cohort of approximately 130 different subjects was used. The study combined high-throughput TCR immunosequencing, statistical association of individual TCRs with disease status, and machine learning to predict cytomegalovirus infection status. A later analysis re-examined previously published TCR beta repertoires from several hundred donors and added high-resolution HLA genotyping to investigate patterns of TCR occurrence. The later analysis used no new phenotypic data to find candidate immune exposures, relying instead on TCR beta sequences and their occurrence across donors. In an earlier analysis of more than 550 of the donors, high-throughput TCR beta sequencing was used to judge whether each TCR beta V gene segment behaved as functional or pseudogenic. Donor age, sex, ethnicity and CMV serostatus were compiled together with the repertoire data. In a later genetic analysis, genome-wide SNP genotypes for about 55% of the roughly 700 donors were used, and that subset was treated as a discovery cohort. Every repertoire in the discovery cohort had been generated on one and the same sequencing platform. HLA typing covered class I and class II loci at four-digit resolution. The number of donors typed differed by locus, with roughly 629-640 for A, B, C, DRB1 and DQB1, around 520 for DQA1, 600 to 610 for DPA1, and around 460 for DPB1. Roughly five DR-DQ haplotypes were handled as single units for association and clustering because linkage in the cohort was strong. Among some 400 genotyped donors of the cohort, an average of roughly 240,000 unique TCR beta nucleotide sequences were sequenced per donor, roughly 18% of them non-productive.

Summary of the overall study and its limitations: According to a later analysis, TCR association rates differed among HLA loci, with DRB1 alleles showing the most associated TCRs and HLA-C alleles showing the fewest. Because HLA typing was unavailable for some donors at each locus, only the typed subset was used in association tests. Linkage disequilibrium might explain the correlated functional status among segregating V segments, but an unknown experimental factor could not be ruled out. In a later analysis, several top co-occurrence clusters were reported to appear linked to parvovirus B19, influenza, CMV and Epstein-Barr virus. A further reported finding was that TCR beta sequences accurately predicted the HLA-A and HLA-B alleles for most subjects in the first cohort. Compared with the roughly 720-donor mean, donors in an Asian-associated ancestry cluster had fewer N-insertions in productive TCRs, according to a later genetic analysis. An earlier analysis of around 600 of the donors showed that most TCR beta V segments appeared in productive rearrangements either about 87% or about 30% of the time, which broadly matched IMGT annotations. The only immune exposure information available for the cohort was CMV serostatus. At a false discovery rate of 0.05, a later analysis linked about 17,000 TCR beta sequences to specific HLA alleles. In a later analysis, HLA-associated TCR beta chains showed more clonal expansion and lower generation probabilities than non-associated chains that were equally common. According to the authors, the approach could potentially be generalized to other disease states and immunological phenotypes. In this cohort, only TCR beta chains were sequenced, and detectable features were limited by the absence of alpha or paired-chain data. Approximately 16 rarely observed V segments, including chromosome 9 orphons, were excluded from the earlier analysis of just under 600 of the donors because counts were too low. A later genetic analysis associated a missense DCLRE1C variant with V-gene and J-gene trimming of TCR beta chains, and an independent cohort replicated the association. The study gave a list of some 150 TCR beta chains associated with cytomegalovirus. The classifier was reported to diagnose cytomegalovirus status with high specificity and sensitivity in both the original and validation cohorts. The presence/absence analyses assumed that sequencing depth was roughly uniform across donors, and that assumption may not be true. The 87-base-pair reads could not distinguish some IMGT-functional V segments, including TRBV6-2 and TRBV6-3, so those segments were excluded. When HLA alleles, especially DR and DQ, strongly co-occurred, attributing TCR associations to individual alleles was difficult. Most TCR sequences were observed very rarely across donors, whereas some public TCRs were present in many individuals. A later analysis found that most CMV-associated TCR beta chains appeared HLA-restricted, with HLA associations seemingly driven largely by CMV exposure. A cluster of highly shared sequence variants was judged likely to represent a technical artifact of the sequencing pipeline. In vitro tests confirmed that a few of the cytomegalovirus-associated TCR beta chains recognize cytomegalovirus antigens.

Receptors were amplified or captured by the immunoSEQ multiplex PCR assay. For the multiplex PCR, a mixture combining 60 forward primers for TCR Vbeta segments and 13 reverse primers for TCR Jbeta segments was used. The CDR3 region of rearranged TCR beta genes was amplified from genomic DNA with a multiplex PCR assay. The Illumina HiSeq System was used to sequence the amplified TCR beta libraries as 87-base-pair reads. The authors' pipeline ran thus. Across the roughly 600 repertoires, a later analysis counted about 81 million unique TCR beta chains, some 11 million of which were shared by at least two donors. Raw reads were error-corrected and collapsed into unique sequences by a nearest-neighbor algorithm in which closely related sequences were merged to remove PCR and sequencing errors. CDR3 sequences were aligned to IMGT reference sequences to assign V, D and J gene segments. For a sequence to be retained, a match of at least six nucleotides was required to both a V gene segment and a J gene segment. A rearrangement was called productive if the CDR3 had no stop codons and remained in frame with V and J, and every other rearrangement was called non-productive. Following IMGT convention, CDR3 was defined as the stretch from the second conserved V-encoded cysteine up to the conserved J-encoded phenylalanine. Sequences without an unambiguous match to a single V gene segment were excluded from the earlier analysis of over 500 of the donors. In an earlier analysis of 450 to 750 of the donors, a V segment was called functional when productive rearrangements were above 56.7%, and segregating when the standard deviation between donors exceeded 5%. To diagnose cytomegalovirus status from the catalog of TCR beta chain sequences, a statistical classification framework was built. In a later analysis, TCR nucleotide sequences were compared against IMGT/GENE-DB human TR gene sequences so that V and J genes could be assigned. Using the TCRdist pipeline, a later analysis assigned CDR3 sequences along with most-parsimonious VDJ recombination scenarios. In a later analysis, each TCR beta chain was defined by its CDR3 amino acid sequence together with its V-gene family, and reads lacking a unique V-gene family were excluded. A later analysis removed 500 to 650 highly shared, low-generation-probability nucleotide sequences to deal with suspected cross-contamination and a sequencing artifact. In a later analysis, a clonal expansion index was calculated for each public chain from normalized within-repertoire ranks of inferred template counts. A later analysis computed generation probabilities with a VDJ recombination model fitted to out-of-frame rearrangements, and checked the results against IGoR. A later analysis scored TCR-TCR, TCR-HLA and TCR-CMV co-occurrence with hypergeometric tests, applying a repertoire-size bias correction to TCR pairs. False discovery rates were estimated in a later analysis by permuting HLA or CMV assignments 20 times. A later analysis grouped co-occurring TCRs with DBSCAN, adding TCRdist sequence similarity when clustering within HLA-allele-positive subsets. Repertoires with fewer than 30,000 or more than 120,000 public chains, plus five repertoires with anomalous nucleotide sharing, were excluded from co-occurrence clustering. Imported from immuneACCESS, the table was reduced by TCRdb to in-frame sequences with V and J called. These copies leave out some clones; in studies compared against another copy, an unresolved V gene accounts for under half, and the cause of the remainder is not known. V, J and clone size reflect that table, while D and trimming were determined from the DNA. Per the sample table, the count is roughly 45,000 clones. Of the sample, approximately 2% falls within the top ten clones.

Trimming takes 4 bases off V and 0 bases off J; junction bases not matched to a gene: 5. The CDR3 holds 16 amino acids from the cysteine to the phenylalanine. The CDR3 DNA has 48 bases and is translated from base 1. CDR1 SGHRS and CDR2 YFSETQ are derived from the germline V gene. In total, roughly 670 healthy bone marrow donors made up the cohort. Cohort members were all nominally healthy when sampled, although unrecorded immune exposures were likely present. The donor was CMV seronegative and belonged to the group of roughly 330 seronegative cohort members. A peripheral blood sample was provided by each donor, and peripheral blood mononuclear cells were used for TCR beta sequencing. Genomic DNA was extracted from the blood cell samples with the Qiagen DNeasy Blood Extraction Kit.

The chain couples TRBV5-1 to TRBJ2-3; a stretch of 10 junction bases matches TRBD2. This receptor was obtained from a woman aged 25 to 39 in good health and CMV-seronegative. Sequenced: PBMCs. The DNA is TGCGCCAGCAGCCCGCGACTAGCGGGTAGCACAGATACGCAGTATTTT. Translated, this gives CASSPRLAGSTDTQYF.